The entry that follows covers one T cell receptor (beta chain) sequence. A read error may produce the germline difference seen at one junction end. This sample also contains other DNA sequences that code for the same CDR3. This sample is part of a study of blood T cell repertoires in COVID-19. Study-wide background: The United States, Italy and Spain supplied acute and convalescent COVID-19 samples. PBMCs, B-cell-depleted T cells, or T cells provided the cDNA or gDNA that made up the material.

Profiled with immunoSEQ multiplex PCR; TCRdb holds only in-frame clones, not every one. The sample holds tens of thousands of clones, roughly 83% seen once. Material for sequencing was peripheral blood. This clonotype was obtained from a human donor in a cohort sampled during active COVID-19.

The CDR3 spells CASSSESGTDNSPLHF. Written as DNA, the CDR3 is TGCGCCAGCAGCTCGGAATCAGGAACCGATAATTCACCCCTTCACTTT. This chain links TRBV5-1 with TRBJ1-6; D gene uncertain. Germline CDR1 is SGHRS and CDR2 is YFSETQ. The CDR3 covers 16 residues.